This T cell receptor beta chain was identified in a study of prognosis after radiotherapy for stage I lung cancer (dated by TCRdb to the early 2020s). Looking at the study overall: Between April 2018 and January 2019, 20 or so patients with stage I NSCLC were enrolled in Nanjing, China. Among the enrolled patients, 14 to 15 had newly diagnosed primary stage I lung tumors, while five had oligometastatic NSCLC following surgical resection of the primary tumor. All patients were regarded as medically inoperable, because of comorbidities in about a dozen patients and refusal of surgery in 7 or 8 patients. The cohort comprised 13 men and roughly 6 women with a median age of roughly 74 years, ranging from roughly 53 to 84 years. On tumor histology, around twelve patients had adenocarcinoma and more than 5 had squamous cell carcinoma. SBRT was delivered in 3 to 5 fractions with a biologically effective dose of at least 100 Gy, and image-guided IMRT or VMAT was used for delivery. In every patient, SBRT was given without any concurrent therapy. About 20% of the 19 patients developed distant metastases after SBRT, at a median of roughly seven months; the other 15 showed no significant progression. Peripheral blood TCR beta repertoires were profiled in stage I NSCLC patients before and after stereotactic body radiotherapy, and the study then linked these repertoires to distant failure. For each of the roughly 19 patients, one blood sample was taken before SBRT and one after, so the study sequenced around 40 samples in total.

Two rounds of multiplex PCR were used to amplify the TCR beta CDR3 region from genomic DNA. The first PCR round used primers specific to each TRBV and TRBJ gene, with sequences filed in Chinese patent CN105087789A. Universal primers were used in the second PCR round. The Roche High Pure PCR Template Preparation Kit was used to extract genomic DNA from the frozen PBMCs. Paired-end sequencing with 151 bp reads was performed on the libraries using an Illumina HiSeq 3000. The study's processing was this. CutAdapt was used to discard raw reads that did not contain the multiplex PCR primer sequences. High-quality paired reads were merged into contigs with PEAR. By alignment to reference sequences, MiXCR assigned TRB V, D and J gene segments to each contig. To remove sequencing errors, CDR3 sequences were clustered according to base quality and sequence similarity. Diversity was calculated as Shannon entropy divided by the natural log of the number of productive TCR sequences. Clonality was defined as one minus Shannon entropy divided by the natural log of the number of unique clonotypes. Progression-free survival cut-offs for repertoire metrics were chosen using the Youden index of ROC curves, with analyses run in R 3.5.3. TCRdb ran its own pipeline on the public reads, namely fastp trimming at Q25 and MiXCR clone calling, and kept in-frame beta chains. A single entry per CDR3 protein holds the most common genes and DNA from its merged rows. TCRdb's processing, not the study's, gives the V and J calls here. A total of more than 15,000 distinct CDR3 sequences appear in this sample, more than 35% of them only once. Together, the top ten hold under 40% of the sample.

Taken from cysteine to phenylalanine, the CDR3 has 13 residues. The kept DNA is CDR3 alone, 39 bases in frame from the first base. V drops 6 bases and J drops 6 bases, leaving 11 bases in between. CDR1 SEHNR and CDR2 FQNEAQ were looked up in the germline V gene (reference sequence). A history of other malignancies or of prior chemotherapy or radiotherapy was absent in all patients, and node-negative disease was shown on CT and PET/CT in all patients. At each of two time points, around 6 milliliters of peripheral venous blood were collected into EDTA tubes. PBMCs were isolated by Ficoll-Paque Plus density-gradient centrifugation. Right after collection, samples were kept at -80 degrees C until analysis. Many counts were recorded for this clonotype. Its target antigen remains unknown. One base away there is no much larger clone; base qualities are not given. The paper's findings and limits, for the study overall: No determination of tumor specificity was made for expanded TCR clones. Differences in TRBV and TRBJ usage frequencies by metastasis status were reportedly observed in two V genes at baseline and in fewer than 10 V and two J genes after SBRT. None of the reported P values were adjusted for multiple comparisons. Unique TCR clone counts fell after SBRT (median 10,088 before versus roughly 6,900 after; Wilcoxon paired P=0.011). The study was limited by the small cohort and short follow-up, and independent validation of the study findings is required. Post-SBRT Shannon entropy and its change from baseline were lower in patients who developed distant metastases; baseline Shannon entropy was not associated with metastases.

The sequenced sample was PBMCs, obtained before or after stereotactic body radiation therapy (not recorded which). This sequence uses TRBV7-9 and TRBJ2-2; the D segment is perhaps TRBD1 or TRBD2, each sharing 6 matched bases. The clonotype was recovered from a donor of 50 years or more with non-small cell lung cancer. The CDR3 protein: CASSSGAAGELFF. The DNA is TGTGCCAGCAGTTCGGGGGCGGCCGGGGAGCTGTTTTTT. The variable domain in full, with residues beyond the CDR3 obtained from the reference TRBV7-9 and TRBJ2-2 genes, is DTGVSQNPRHKITKRGQNVTFRCDPISEHNRLYWYRQTLGQGPEFLTYFQNEAQLEKSRLLSDRFSAERPKGSFSTLEIQRTEQGDSAMYLCASSSGAAGELFFGEGSRLTVL.